The 20 T cell receptor beta chains reported below all come from one sample, sequenced in a study of beta chain features in type 1 diabetes. Sequencing targeted expressed TCRB transcripts, as all isolated RNA had been reverse transcribed. Data came from immunoSEQ multiplex PCR; TCRdb stores just in-frame clones and leaves some out. This table holds a few hundred thousand clones, around 20% found once. Overall study results and limits: The study found moderately but significantly shorter TCRB CDR3s in all four CD4+ subsets of Type 1 diabetes patients.

Antigens for these TCRs are unknown. The sequenced sample was naive CD4+ T cells from blood. All receptors come from a middle-aged woman with type 1 diabetes.

This clone occurred a few times. This chain links TRBV6-5 with TRBJ2-1; TRBD2 is a possible D gene (6 bases). Trimming removed 2 bases from V and 2 bases from J, with 10 bases in between. In germline, CDR1 is MNHEY, CDR2 SVGAGI. CDR3 length: 15 residues. The CDR3 nucleotides read TGTGCCAGCAGTTACGGTGGGAGGCCCTACAATGAGCAGTTCTTC. Translating it yields CASSYGGRPYNEQFF.

CDR3 region: CASSFGQGGYGYTF. CDR3 sequence (DNA): TGTGCCAGCAGCTTTGGACAGGGAGGCTATGGCTACACCTTC. This chain uses TRBV5-4 with TRBJ1-2; TRBD1 agrees at 8 bases. The CDR3 runs 14 residues. Per germline, CDR1 SGHNT and CDR2 YYREEE (reference sequence). Trimming took 2 bases from V and 4 from J; bases not matched to a gene: 4.

Written as DNA, the CDR3 is TGCAGCGTTGGCCCAGGGAAGGATAGGGGCTACACCTTC. Translating it yields CSVGPGKDRGYTF. The genes are TRBV29-1 and TRBJ1-2, with D perhaps TRBD1 (5 bases). Trimming shortened V by 4 bases and J by 8 bases, and 17 bases separated the two germline ends. This CDR3 is 13 amino acids long. Looked up from germline, CDR1 is SQVTM and CDR2 is ANQGSEA.

This rearrangement joins TRBV4-2 to TRBJ1-3; the D is unclear. CDR3 length equals 17 residues. In germline, CDR1 is LGHNA, CDR2 YNFKEQ. Trimming stripped 0 bases from V and 0 bases from J, with 12 bases between. CDR3 in DNA: TGTGCCAGCAGCCAAGAACCATTCCGAGGCTCTGGAAACACCATATATTTT. Its protein is CASSQEPFRGSGNTIYF.

This clone was observed a handful of times. V is TRBV5-6 and J is TRBJ1-2; D not certain. Trimming shortened V by 3 bases and J by 3 bases, and 6 bases separated the two germline ends. The V gene's germline CDR1 is SGHDT and CDR2 YYEEEE. This CDR3 is built from 12 residues. CDR3 nucleotide sequence: TGTGCCAGCAGCTCCGGGGACTATGGCTACACCTTC. Its protein is CASSSGDYGYTF.

The count of this clone is one. The V call is TRBV7-2, the J call TRBJ1-1; D possibly corresponds to TRBD1 (5 bases). The germline CDR1 and CDR2 sequences are SGHTA and FQGNSA. CDR3 length: 14 residues. V lost 5 bases, J lost 9 bases, and 19 bases lay in between. CDR3 sequence: CASSPPGGSRKAFF. For the CDR3, the DNA is TGTGCCAGCAGCCCGCCGGGGGGGTCCAGGAAAGCTTTCTTT.

The CDR3 protein is CASSPLAGEETQYF. The DNA for the CDR3 is TGTGCCAGCTCACCACTAGCGGGAGAAGAGACCCAGTACTTC. The V call is TRBV18, the J call TRBJ2-5, with 9 bases matching TRBD2. Trimming at V came to 1 base and at J to 3 bases, leaving 0 bases not matched to a gene. Per the germline V gene, CDR1 is KGHSH and CDR2 is LQKENI. This CDR3 is built from 14 residues.

This clone was observed a few times. The chain combines TRBV29-1 with TRBJ1-4; D is undetermined. Trimming pared 8 bases from V and 13 bases from J, leaving 17 bases between. Germline V lookup: CDR1 SQVTM, CDR2 ANQGSEA. The CDR3 consists of 11 residues. CDR3 residues: CSTADEGGLFF. CDR3 nucleotide sequence: TGCAGCACCGCGGATGAAGGCGGACTGTTTTTT.

The table lists this clone with a few counts. The rearrangement joins TRBV29-1 to TRBJ1-1; D unresolved. Germline V lookup: CDR1 SQVTM, CDR2 ANQGSEA. This CDR3 is 12 amino acids long. Deletions cut 4 bases from V and 3 bases from J, with 9 bases between. CDR3 in amino acids: CSVAELDTEAFF. The CDR3 DNA follows: TGCAGCGTTGCCGAGTTAGACACTGAAGCTTTCTTT.

The V call is TRBV9, the J call TRBJ2-2, with 10 bases lining up with TRBD2. Germline assignment: CDR1 SGDLS and CDR2 YYNGEE. V dropped 3 bases and J dropped 5; count of bases not matched to a gene: 4. The CDR3 loop spans 15 amino acids. The CDR3 sequence: CASSAGTSETGELFF. In DNA, the CDR3 is TGTGCCAGCAGCGCCGGGACTAGCGAGACCGGGGAGCTGTTTTTT.

This chain links TRBV29-1 with TRBJ2-2; TRBD1 aligns across 7 bases. The germline CDR1 and CDR2 sequences are SQVTM and ANQGSEA. The V gene end was trimmed by 6 bases and the J gene end by 3 bases; junction bases not matched to a gene: 4. This CDR3 is 13 amino acids long. The CDR3 coding sequence is TGCAGCGTCGCTACAGGGGACACCGGGGAGCTGTTTTTT. Residues: CSVATGDTGELFF.

The genes are TRBV7-8 and TRBJ2-5; D ambiguous. Germline assignment: CDR1 SGHVS and CDR2 FQNEAQ. Trimming cost V 1 base and J 1 base, with 4 bases left between them. The CDR3 has 13 residues. In nucleotides, the CDR3 is TGTGCCAGCAGCTTAGACAGCCAAGAGACCCAGTACTTC. Its protein is CASSLDSQETQYF.

V is TRBV25-1 and J is TRBJ2-1; 10 bases agree with TRBD2. Per the germline V gene, CDR1 is MGHDK and CDR2 is SYGVNS. Trimming took 4 bases from V and 4 from J; bases not matched to a gene: 10. This CDR3 has 17 residues. The CDR3 loop reads CASSAQVLAGSYNEQFF. In DNA form, the CDR3 reads TGTGCCAGCAGTGCGCAAGTACTAGCGGGGTCTTACAATGAGCAGTTCTTC.

The rearrangement links TRBV9 to TRBJ2-7, with TRBD2 identical over 9 bases. Germline CDR1 SGDLS, CDR2 YYNGEE. The CDR3 covers 15 residues. The J segment lost 2 bases and the V segment lost 4 bases, leaving 7 bases of the junction unmatched. DNA of the CDR3: TGTGCCAGCAGCCCCCAAGCGGGGGGTCCCTACGAGCAGTACTTC. Amino acids: CASSPQAGGPYEQYF.

The chain joins TRBV7-2 to TRBJ1-4; 10 nucleotides align to TRBD1. Looked up from germline, CDR1 is SGHTA and CDR2 is FQGNSA. With V trimmed by 5 bases and J by 6 bases, 3 bases remained unmatched. CDR3 length equals 14 residues. CDR3: CASSRDRGDEKLFF. The CDR3 DNA reads as TGTGCCAGCAGCCGGGACAGGGGCGATGAAAAACTGTTTTTT.

This clone was observed a handful of times. The chain joins TRBV13 to TRBJ2-7; no reliable D call. The CDR3 loop spans 12 amino acids. CDR1 PRHDT and CDR2 FYEKMQ come from the germline V gene (reference sequence). Trimming took off 2 bases at V and 0 bases at J, with 2 bases between the two ends. The CDR3 nucleotides read TGTGCCAGCAGCTTACTCTCCTACGAGCAGTACTTC. Protein product: CASSLLSYEQYF.

The rearrangement uses TRBV5-4 and TRBJ1-2; 9 bases line up with TRBD1. The CDR3 runs 14 residues. Germline values: CDR1 SGHNT, CDR2 YYREEE (reference sequence). After removal of 3 bases from V and 2 bases from J, the junction contained 2 bases not matched to a gene. The CDR3: CASSSGQGNYGYTF. The CDR3, as DNA: TGTGCCAGCAGCTCGGGACAGGGAAACTATGGCTACACCTTC.

V and J are TRBV27 and TRBJ2-2; TRBD2 matches 9 bases. V was clipped by 6 bases and J by 6 bases; unmatched bases: 5. Germline CDR1 reads MNHEY; CDR2 reads SMNVEV (reference sequence). The CDR3 has 14 residues. In DNA form, the CDR3 reads TGTGCCAGCAGGGTCGGGACTAGCCCCGGGGAGCTGTTTTTT. This gives the protein CASRVGTSPGELFF.

This clone showed up just a few times. This sequence joins TRBV2 and TRBJ1-1; D possibly corresponds to TRBD1 (5 bases). V was clipped by 6 bases and J by 3 bases, with 14 bases between them. The CDR3 consists of 14 residues. Germline loops: CDR1 SNHLY, CDR2 FYNNEI. The CDR3: CASRNRKKDTEAFF. For the CDR3, the DNA is TGTGCCAGCAGGAACAGGAAGAAGGACACTGAAGCTTTCTTT.

This clone was counted a few times. CDR3 residues: CASRGTSGDMNTGELFF. The CDR3 DNA follows: TGTGCCAGCAGGGGGACTAGCGGAGACATGAACACCGGGGAGCTGTTTTTT. The V gene is TRBV28, the J gene TRBJ2-2; 11 bases match TRBD2. The CDR3 length is 17 residues. J was trimmed by 1 base and V by 6 bases; bases with no gene match: 7. CDR1 is MDHEN, CDR2 SYDVKM, per germline. Based on the CDR3 plus reference TRBV28 and TRBJ2-2, the full variable domain is DVKVTQSSRYLVKRTGEKVFLECVQDMDHENMFWYRQDPGLGLRLIYFSYDVKMKEKGDIPEGYSVSREKKERFSLILESASTNQTSMYLCASRGTSGDMNTGELFFGEGSRLTVL.